The sequence of this T cell receptor (beta chain) was determined in a study of cytomegalovirus exposure and HLA in healthy donors. Primers: 60 Vbeta forward and 13 Jbeta reverse. The table came from immunoSEQ multiplex PCR; TCRdb's copy has only in-frame clones and leaves some out. The sample consists of 150,000 to 200,000 clones, over 60% of them appearing once. This CDR3 has 15 amino acids. Germline V CDR1 and CDR2: MDHEN, SYDVKM. Trimming cost V 5 bases and J 2 bases; bases outside gene matches: 8. This clonotype was obtained from a man younger than 30 in good health and CMV-seronegative. The chain joins TRBV28 to TRBJ1-1; TRBD1 aligns across 7 bases. Source material: PBMCs. The CDR3 sequence: CASSRRTGVNTEAFF. The CDR3 bases are TGTGCCAGCAGTCGACGGACAGGCGTAAACACTGAAGCTTTCTTT.